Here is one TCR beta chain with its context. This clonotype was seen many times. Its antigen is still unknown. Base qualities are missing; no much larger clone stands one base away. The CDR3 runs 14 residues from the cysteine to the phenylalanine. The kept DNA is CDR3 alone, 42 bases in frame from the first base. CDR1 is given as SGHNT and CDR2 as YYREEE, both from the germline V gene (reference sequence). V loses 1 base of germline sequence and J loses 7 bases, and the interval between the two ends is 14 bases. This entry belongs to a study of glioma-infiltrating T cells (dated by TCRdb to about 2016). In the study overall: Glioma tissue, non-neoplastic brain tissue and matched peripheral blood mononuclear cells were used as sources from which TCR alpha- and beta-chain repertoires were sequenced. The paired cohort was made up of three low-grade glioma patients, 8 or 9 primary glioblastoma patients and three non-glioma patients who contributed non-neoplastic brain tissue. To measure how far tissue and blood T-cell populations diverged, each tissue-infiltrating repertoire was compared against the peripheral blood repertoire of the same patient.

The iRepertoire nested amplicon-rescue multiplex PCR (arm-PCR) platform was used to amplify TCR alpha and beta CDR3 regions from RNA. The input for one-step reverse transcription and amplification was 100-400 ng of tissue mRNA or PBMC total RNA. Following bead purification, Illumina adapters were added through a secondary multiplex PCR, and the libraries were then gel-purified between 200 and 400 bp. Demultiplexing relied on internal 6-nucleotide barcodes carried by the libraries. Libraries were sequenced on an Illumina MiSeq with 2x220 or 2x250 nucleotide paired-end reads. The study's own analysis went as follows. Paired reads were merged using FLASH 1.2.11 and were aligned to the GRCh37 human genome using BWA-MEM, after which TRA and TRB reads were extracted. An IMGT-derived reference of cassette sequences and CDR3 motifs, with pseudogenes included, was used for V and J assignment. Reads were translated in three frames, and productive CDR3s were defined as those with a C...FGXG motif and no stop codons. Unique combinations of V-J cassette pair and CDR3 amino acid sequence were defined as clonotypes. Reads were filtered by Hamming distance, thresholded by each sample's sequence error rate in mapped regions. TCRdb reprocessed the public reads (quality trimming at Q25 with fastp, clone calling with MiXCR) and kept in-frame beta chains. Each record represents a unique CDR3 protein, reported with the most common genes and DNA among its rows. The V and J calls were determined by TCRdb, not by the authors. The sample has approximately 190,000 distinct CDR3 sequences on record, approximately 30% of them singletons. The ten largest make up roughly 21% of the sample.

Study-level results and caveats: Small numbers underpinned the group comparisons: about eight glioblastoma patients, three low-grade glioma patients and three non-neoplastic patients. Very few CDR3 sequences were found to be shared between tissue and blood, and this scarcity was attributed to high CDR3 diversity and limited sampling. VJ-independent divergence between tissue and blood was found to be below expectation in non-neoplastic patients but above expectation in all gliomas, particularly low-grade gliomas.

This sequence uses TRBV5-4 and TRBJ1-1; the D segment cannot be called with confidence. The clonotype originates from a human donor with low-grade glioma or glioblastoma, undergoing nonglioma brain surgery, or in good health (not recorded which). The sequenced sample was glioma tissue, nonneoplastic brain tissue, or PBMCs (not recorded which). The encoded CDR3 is CASSLRPPGIEAFF. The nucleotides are TGTGCCAGCAGCTTGAGACCTCCAGGCATTGAAGCTTTCTTT.